The 3 T cell receptor beta chains listed next were all sequenced from one sample in a study of OX40 agonist ivuxolimab in advanced cancers. The repertoire was sequenced with immunoSEQ multiplex PCR; TCRdb's copy has only in-frame clones and lacks some. The table lists around 72,000 clones, around 83% of them singletons, with roughly a sixth in the top ten. Material: CD4+ or CD8+ T cells sorted from blood, obtained in a trial of the OX40 agonist ivuxolimab. The receptors come from an adult with an advanced solid tumor such as melanoma, head and neck, liver or kidney cancer.

The chain is built from TRBV5-6 and TRBJ2-7; 10 bases are shared with TRBD1. Germline assignment: CDR1 SGHDT and CDR2 YYEEEE. CDR3 length: 15 amino acids. Trimming took 4 bases from V and 6 from J; bases not matched to a gene: 10. The chain's CDR3 is CASSRGQGYGGEQYF. For the CDR3, the DNA is TGTGCCAGCAGCAGGGGACAGGGGTACGGAGGCGAGCAGTACTTC.

Written as DNA, the CDR3 is TGTGCCAGCAGCTTAGGGGGCCCGGGGAACATTCAGTACTTC. Translated: CASSLGGPGNIQYF. This rearrangement joins TRBV7-9 to TRBJ2-4; possibly TRBD1 or TRBD2 for D (5 bases each). The CDR3 extends over 14 amino acids. V was pared by 1 base and J by 7 bases, with 11 bases between. Germline lookup yields CDR1 SEHNR and CDR2 FQNEAQ (reference sequence).

The V and J genes are TRBV5-5 and TRBJ2-1; 7 bases agree with TRBD1. The CDR3 loop spans 16 amino acids. The germline V gene has CDR1 SGHKS and CDR2 YYEKEE (reference sequence). The junction had 13 bases not matched to a gene; V was cut back by 6 bases and J by 4 bases. The CDR3 sequence: CASTRTGLVFYNEQFF. Written as DNA, the CDR3 is TGTGCCAGCACTAGGACAGGTTTAGTTTTTTACAATGAGCAGTTCTTC.